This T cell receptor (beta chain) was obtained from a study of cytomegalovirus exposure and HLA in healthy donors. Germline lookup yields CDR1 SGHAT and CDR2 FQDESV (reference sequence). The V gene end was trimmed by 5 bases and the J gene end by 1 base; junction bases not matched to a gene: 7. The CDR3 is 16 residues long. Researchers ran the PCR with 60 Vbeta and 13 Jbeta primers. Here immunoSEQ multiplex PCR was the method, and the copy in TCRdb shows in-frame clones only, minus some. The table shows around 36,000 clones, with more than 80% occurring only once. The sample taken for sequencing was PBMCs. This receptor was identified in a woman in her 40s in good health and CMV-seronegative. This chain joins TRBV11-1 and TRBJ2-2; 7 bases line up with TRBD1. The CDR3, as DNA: TGTGCCAGCAGCCTGGCGACAGGGAGGAACACCGGGGAGCTGTTTTTT. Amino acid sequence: CASSLATGRNTGELFF.